This record concerns one T cell receptor beta chain sequence. The antigen is unknown. Profiling relied on immunoSEQ multiplex PCR, and the TCRdb table lists in-frame clones only, not all of them. The data show roughly 67,000 clones, 91% seen once. These data come from a study of cytomegalovirus exposure and HLA in healthy donors. Study background: The 120 or so validation repertoires used a platform that matched the one used for the roughly 700 first-cohort repertoires, as a later analysis reported.

Findings of the study overall: TCR beta chains numbering some 160 were designated cytomegalovirus-associated. As was reported, the classifier diagnosed cytomegalovirus status with high specificity and sensitivity. A subsequent analysis found that TCR clusters from the first cohort also tended to co-occur in the 130 or so validation repertoires, with 90% to 95% of cluster scores above 0.

Trimming removed 7 bases from V and 5 bases from J; junction bases left unmatched: 7. The CDR3 spans 13 residues. Germline assignment: CDR1 MDHEN and CDR2 SYDVKM. The gene calls are TRBV28 and TRBJ2-5; 7 positions agree with TRBD2. This TCR was recovered from a man aged 18 to 30 in good health and CMV-seronegative. The sequencing sample was made of PBMCs. The chain's CDR3 is CASTMGGRETQYF. The CDR3 nucleotides read TGTGCCAGCACTATGGGGGGGAGGGAGACCCAGTACTTC.